This T cell receptor beta chain was observed in a study of shared clonotypes between healthy human individuals. Study-wide results and limits: Generally, estimated richness proved larger in naive subsets than it did in memory subsets. Naive CD4 clonotypes overlapped across a few donors at roughly 4.5%.

The CDR3 has 14 amino acids. Germline V gene lookup returns CDR1 LGHNA and CDR2 YNFKEQ. With 4 bases removed from V and 0 bases from J, the gap between germline ends came to 10 bases. Profiling relied on immunoSEQ multiplex PCR, and the TCRdb table lists in-frame clones only, not all of them. The sample consists of over a million clones, roughly 95% of them appearing once. Comments on this clone: Antigen: not known.

The gene calls are TRBV4-2 and TRBJ2-7; D uncertain. The receptor was isolated from a man between 25 and 39 years old in good health. Input material: naive CD4+ T cells sorted from blood. Described subset: CD45RA+ positively selected. The CDR3 region is CASSPDWGSYEQYF. The CDR3 DNA sequence: TGTGCCAGCAGCCCCGATTGGGGCTCCTACGAGCAGTACTTC.